Shown below are 24 T cell receptor beta chains from a single sample sequenced in a study of technical replicates of blood from a handful of donors. Clones were read by immunoSEQ multiplex PCR, and TCRdb kept only the in-frame ones, dropping some. The data contain fewer than 85,000 clones, 92% of them singletons. Material: T cells isolated from PBMCs. These receptors all stem from a human donor in good health.

The rearrangement uses TRBV30 and TRBJ2-7; D ambiguous. Germline V CDR1 and CDR2: GTSNPN, SVGIG (reference sequence). There are 13 residues in the CDR3. Trimming shortened V by 2 bases and J by 6 bases, and 14 bases separated the two germline ends. CDR3 loop: CAWSSFGRSEQYF. The CDR3 nucleotides are TGTGCCTGGAGTAGCTTCGGTCGGTCCGAGCAGTACTTC.

This chain joins TRBV30 and TRBJ1-2, with D unresolved. Germline V gene data show CDR1 as GTSNPN and CDR2 as SVGIG (reference sequence). The V end was cut by 5 bases, the J end by 8 bases, with 15 bases between. The CDR3 has 12 residues. The CDR3: CAWAPTFSGYTF. In DNA form, the CDR3 reads TGTGCCTGGGCCCCCACATTTTCCGGCTACACCTTC.

V is TRBV28 and J is TRBJ1-1; 7 nucleotides agree with TRBD1. The junction had 11 bases not matched to a gene; V was cut back by 7 bases and J by 0 bases. The CDR3 contains 16 residues. From germline, CDR1 is MDHEN and CDR2 SYDVKM. CDR3 residues: CASKFFDRDLNTEAFF. The CDR3 nucleotides are TGTGCCAGCAAATTCTTCGACAGGGACTTGAACACTGAAGCTTTCTTT.

The chain couples TRBV2 to TRBJ2-1; the match to TRBD2 covers 9 bases. Germline V gives CDR1 SNHLY, CDR2 FYNNEI. The CDR3 contains 15 residues. V gave up 6 bases and J gave up 4 bases; unmatched junction bases: 7. The CDR3 spells CASSLAGKHYNEQFF. Written as DNA, the CDR3 is TGTGCCAGCAGCCTAGCGGGAAAGCATTACAATGAGCAGTTCTTC.

The V gene is TRBV5-1, the J gene TRBJ1-1; D unclear. Trimming cost V 0 bases and J 7 bases, with 13 bases left between them. There are 14 residues in the CDR3. The germline gives CDR1 SGHRS, CDR2 YFSETQ. CDR3 nucleotides: TGCGCCAGCAGCTTGGATAGGGAGGTCAATGAAGCTTTCTTT. The encoded protein is CASSLDREVNEAFF.

The genes are TRBV28 and TRBJ1-2, with D perhaps TRBD1 (5 bases). The V gene lost 6 bases and the J gene lost 1 base, with 21 bases spanning the gap. There are 17 residues in the CDR3. The germline V gene encodes CDR1 MDHEN and CDR2 SYDVKM. The CDR3 loop reads CASSYNRWGEGNYGYTF. The CDR3 DNA reads as TGTGCCAGCAGCTATAATAGGTGGGGCGAAGGTAACTATGGCTACACCTTC.

The gene calls are TRBV7-3 and TRBJ2-3; D is perhaps TRBD2 (6 bases). Looked up from germline, CDR1 is SGHTA and CDR2 is FQGTGA. The CDR3 contains 14 residues. With 5 bases removed from V and 4 bases from J, the gap between germline ends came to 13 bases. CDR3 protein: CASSILGSADTQYF. The CDR3 region has the DNA TGTGCCAGCAGCATTCTCGGGAGTGCAGATACGCAGTATTTT. Full variable domain (outside the CDR3, taken from reference TRBV7-3 and TRBJ2-3): GAGVSQTPSNKVTEKGKYVELRCDPISGHTALYWYRQSLGQGPEFLIYFQGTGAADDSGLPNDRFFAVRPEGSVSTLKIQRTERGDSAVYLCASSILGSADTQYFGPGTRLTVL.

The chain uses TRBV7-2 and TRBJ2-2; TRBD2 agrees at 8 bases. V lost 1 base, J lost 7 bases, and 5 bases stayed unmatched. This CDR3 region has 15 residues. Germline values: CDR1 SGHTA, CDR2 FQGNSA. CDR3: CASSLEGLVFGELFF. The CDR3 DNA is TGTGCCAGCAGCTTAGAGGGACTAGTGTTCGGGGAGCTGTTTTTT.

The CDR3 reads CAISGEGGEQYF. The CDR3 DNA reads TGTGCCATCAGTGGTGAGGGAGGAGAGCAGTACTTC. V and J are TRBV10-3 and TRBJ2-7; maybe TRBD2 (6 bases). V was trimmed by 4 bases and J by 7 bases, leaving 11 bases between them. The CDR3 has 12 amino acids. The germline V gene has CDR1 ENHRY and CDR2 SYGVKD.

This clone appeared once. The chain uses TRBV4-1 and TRBJ2-7; 7 bases are a match to TRBD2. The CDR3 length is 13 residues. The J segment lost 1 base and the V segment lost 4 bases, leaving 1 base of the junction unmatched. Germline CDR1 is MGHRA and CDR2 is YSYEKL. CDR3 DNA: TGCGCCAGCAGCCGCGGGGGTTCCTACGAGCAGTACTTC. Its protein product is CASSRGGSYEQYF.

This sequence joins TRBV13 and TRBJ2-1; D is perhaps TRBD1 (6 bases). Per the germline V gene, CDR1 is PRHDT and CDR2 is FYEKMQ (reference sequence). The CDR3 runs 15 residues. With 5 bases removed from V and 1 base from J, the gap between germline ends came to 12 bases. The CDR3 DNA reads as TGTGCCAGCAGCCTACCGGGGACATCCTACAATGAGCAGTTCTTC. This gives the protein CASSLPGTSYNEQFF.

Only a few counts were recorded for this clone. The chain uses TRBV4-1 and TRBJ1-5; D possibly corresponds to TRBD1 (5 bases). Germline loops: CDR1 MGHRA, CDR2 YSYEKL. Trimming shortened V by 5 bases and J by 5 bases, and 13 bases separated the two germline ends. CDR3 length: 14 amino acids. The CDR3 region is CASSTAWGDQPQHF. The CDR3 bases are TGCGCCAGCAGCACCGCTTGGGGGGATCAGCCCCAGCATTTT.

The chain couples TRBV6-1 to TRBJ2-1, with 8 nucleotides matching TRBD1. The V gene end was trimmed by 7 bases and the J gene end by 10 bases; junction bases not matched to a gene: 15. CDR1 is MNHNS, CDR2 SASEGT, per germline. CDR3 length equals 15 residues. CDR3 in DNA: TGTGCCAGCAACCAAAACAGGGGGTCGCTAGGAGAGCAGTTCTTC. This translates into CASNQNRGSLGEQFF.

The CDR3 here is CASSQVGTLTEAFF. CDR3 DNA sequence: TGCGCCAGCAGCCAAGTGGGGACTCTCACTGAAGCTTTCTTT. The V call is TRBV4-1, the J call TRBJ1-1; D perhaps matches TRBD1 (5 bases). The ends were cut back, 1 base at V and 4 bases at J, with 10 bases in the middle. This CDR3 spans 14 amino acids. Germline V CDR1 and CDR2: MGHRA, YSYEKL.

V usage is TRBV4-1 and J usage is TRBJ2-7; possibly TRBD2 for D (6 bases). Trimming removed 2 bases from V and 4 bases from J, with 18 bases in between. The CDR3 consists of 16 residues. The germline gives CDR1 MGHRA, CDR2 YSYEKL. The CDR3 sequence is CASSQKTSWSLYEQYF. The CDR3 DNA reads TGCGCCAGCAGCCAAAAGACTAGTTGGAGCCTATACGAGCAGTACTTC.

The gene calls are TRBV7-2 and TRBJ1-2; possibly TRBD1 for D (5 bases). Germline values: CDR1 SGHTA, CDR2 FQGNSA. This CDR3 comprises 14 residues. V was trimmed by 1 base and J by 5 bases, leaving 11 bases between them. CDR3 DNA: TGTGCCAGCAGCTTAGAGACAGTGATTTATGGCTACACCTTC. Translating gives CASSLETVIYGYTF. Full variable domain (remainder filled in from reference TRBV7-2 and TRBJ1-2): GAGVSQSPSNKVTEKGKDVELRCDPISGHTALYWYRQSLGQGLEFLIYFQGNSAPDKSGLPSDRFSAERTGGSVSTLTIQRTQQEDSAVYLCASSLETVIYGYTFGSGTRLTVV.

V and J are TRBV30 and TRBJ2-5; 9 nucleotides line up with TRBD1. The CDR3 is 12 amino acids. From germline, CDR1 is GTSNPN and CDR2 SVGIG (reference sequence). With V trimmed by 4 bases and J by 5 bases, 2 bases remained unmatched. The DNA of the CDR3 is TGTGCCTGGAACAGGGGGCTGGAGACCCAGTACTTC. As protein: CAWNRGLETQYF.

The chain couples TRBV12-1 to TRBJ2-5; the table gives TRBD2 as D, unverified against the DNA. TRBV12-1 is given as a pseudogene. This CDR3 spans 16 amino acids. CDR3 residues: CASSFGLAGSQETQYF. CDR3 sequence (DNA): TGTGCCAGCAGCTTCGGGCTAGCGGGATCCCAAGAGACCCAGTACTTC.

V is TRBV7-6 and J is TRBJ2-5, with 7 positions matching TRBD1. Losses at the gene ends were 1 base for V and 1 base for J; bases not matched to a gene: 6. CDR3 length: 16 residues. The germline CDR1 and CDR2 sequences are SGHVS and FNYEAQ. The CDR3 coding sequence is TGTGCCAGCAGCTTAGTCCTCTCAGGGGGCCAAGAGACCCAGTACTTC. It is translated as CASSLVLSGGQETQYF.

The V call is TRBV11-2, the J call TRBJ1-4, with no clear D. Looked up from germline, CDR1 is SGHAT and CDR2 is FQNNGV. Trimming stripped 3 bases from V and 5 bases from J, with 7 bases between. The CDR3 length is 13 residues. CDR3 loop: CASSFSGNEKLFF. For the CDR3, the DNA is TGTGCCAGCAGCTTTAGCGGAAATGAAAAACTGTTTTTT.

This sequence joins TRBV30 and TRBJ1-5; tentative D call: TRBD1 (5 bases). V gave up 3 bases and J gave up 6 bases, with 15 bases separating them. CDR1 is GTSNPN, CDR2 SVGIG, per germline (reference sequence). The CDR3 has 14 amino acids. The CDR3 reads CAWRGPQGSQPQHF. CDR3 coding DNA: TGTGCCTGGAGGGGCCCTCAGGGTTCTCAGCCCCAGCATTTT.

This clone was counted between two and nine times. This CDR3 reads CASSRDTTIYF. CDR3 nucleotides: TGTGCCAGCAGTAGAGACACCACCATATATTTT. V usage is TRBV9 and J usage is TRBJ1-3; D is ambiguous. CDR1 is SGDLS, CDR2 YYNGEE, per germline. V lost 5 bases to trimming and J lost 9 bases, with 9 bases between them. The CDR3 runs 11 residues.

The chain employs TRBV25-1 and TRBJ1-5; D is possibly TRBD1 (5 bases). Per the germline V gene, CDR1 is MGHDK and CDR2 is SYGVNS. The CDR3 is made up of 14 amino acids. The V and J ends lost 2 bases and 6 bases respectively, with 11 bases between them. CDR3 nucleotide sequence: TGTGCCAGCAGTGAACGACAGTGGGGTCAGCCCCAGCATTTT. Translation: CASSERQWGQPQHF.

Only one count was recorded for this clone. J is TRBJ2-1 and V is TRBV21-1; TRBD2 was called by the table and not checked on the DNA. TRBV21-1 is a pseudogene. The CDR3 is made up of 20 amino acids. The CDR3 reads CASSKRRTSGRPSGNNEQFF. DNA of the CDR3: TGTGCCAGCAGCAAACGACGGACTAGCGGGAGGCCTAGTGGGAACAATGAGCAGTTCTTC.